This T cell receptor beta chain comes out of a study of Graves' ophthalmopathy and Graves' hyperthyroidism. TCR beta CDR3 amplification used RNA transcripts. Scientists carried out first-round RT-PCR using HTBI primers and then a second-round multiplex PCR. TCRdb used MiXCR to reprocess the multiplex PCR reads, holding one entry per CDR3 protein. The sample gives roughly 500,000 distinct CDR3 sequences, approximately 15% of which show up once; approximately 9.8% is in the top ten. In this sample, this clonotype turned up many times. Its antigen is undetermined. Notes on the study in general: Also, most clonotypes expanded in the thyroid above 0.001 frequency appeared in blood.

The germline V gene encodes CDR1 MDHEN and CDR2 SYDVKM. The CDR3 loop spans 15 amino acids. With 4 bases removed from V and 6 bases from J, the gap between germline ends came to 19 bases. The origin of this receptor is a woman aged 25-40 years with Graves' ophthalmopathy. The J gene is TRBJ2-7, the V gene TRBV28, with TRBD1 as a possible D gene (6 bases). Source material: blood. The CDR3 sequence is CASSSQVDRKGEQYF. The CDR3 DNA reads TGTGCCAGCAGTTCCCAAGTTGACAGGAAGGGCGAGCAGTACTTC.